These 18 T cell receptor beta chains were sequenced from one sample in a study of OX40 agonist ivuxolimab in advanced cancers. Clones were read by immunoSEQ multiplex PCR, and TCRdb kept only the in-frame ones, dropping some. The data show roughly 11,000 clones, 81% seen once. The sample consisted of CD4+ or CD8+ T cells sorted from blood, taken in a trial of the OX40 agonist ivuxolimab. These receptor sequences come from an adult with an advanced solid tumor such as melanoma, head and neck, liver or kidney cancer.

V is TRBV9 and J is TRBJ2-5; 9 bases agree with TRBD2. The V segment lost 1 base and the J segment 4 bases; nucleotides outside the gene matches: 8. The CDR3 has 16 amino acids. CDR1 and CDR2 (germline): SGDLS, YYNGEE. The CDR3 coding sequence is TGTGCCAGCAGCGTAAGAAGAGCGGGAGGACTAGAGACCCAGTACTTC. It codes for CASSVRRAGGLETQYF.

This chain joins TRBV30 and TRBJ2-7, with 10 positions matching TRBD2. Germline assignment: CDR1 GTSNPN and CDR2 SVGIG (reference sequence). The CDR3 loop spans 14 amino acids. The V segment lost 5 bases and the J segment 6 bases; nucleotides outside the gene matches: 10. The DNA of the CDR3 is TGTGCCTGGGGGGCTGTGGTAGCGGGAGGCGAGCAGTACTTC. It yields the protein CAWGAVVAGGEQYF.

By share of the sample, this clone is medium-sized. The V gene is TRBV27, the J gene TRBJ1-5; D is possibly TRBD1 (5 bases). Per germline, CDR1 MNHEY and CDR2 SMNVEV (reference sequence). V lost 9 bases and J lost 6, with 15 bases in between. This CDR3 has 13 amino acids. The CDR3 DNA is TGTGCCAGTAAGCGGGGGGGTAGTCAGCCCCAGCATTTT. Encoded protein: CASKRGGSQPQHF.

CDR3 sequence: CASSYGHLDTQYF. CDR3 bases: TGTGCCAGCAGTTACGGCCATCTAGATACGCAGTATTTT. The chain carries TRBV6-6 and TRBJ2-3; D is unresolved. V was cut by 2 bases and J by 5 bases, with 8 bases left in between. CDR3 size: 13 residues. Germline CDR1 is MNHNY and CDR2 is SVGAGI (reference sequence).

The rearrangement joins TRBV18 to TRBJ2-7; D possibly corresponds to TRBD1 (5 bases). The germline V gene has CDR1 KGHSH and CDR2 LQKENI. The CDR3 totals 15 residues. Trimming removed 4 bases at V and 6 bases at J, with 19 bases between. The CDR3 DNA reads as TGTGCCAGCTCACGCACGGACACCCGTTTGAGCGAGCAGTACTTC. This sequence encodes CASSRTDTRLSEQYF.

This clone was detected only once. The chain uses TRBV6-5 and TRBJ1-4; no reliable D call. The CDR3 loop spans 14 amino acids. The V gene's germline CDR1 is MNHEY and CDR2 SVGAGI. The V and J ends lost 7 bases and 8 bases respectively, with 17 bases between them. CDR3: CASTSPEAWEKLFF. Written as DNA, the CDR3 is TGTGCCAGCACCTCCCCCGAAGCATGGGAAAAACTGTTTTTT.

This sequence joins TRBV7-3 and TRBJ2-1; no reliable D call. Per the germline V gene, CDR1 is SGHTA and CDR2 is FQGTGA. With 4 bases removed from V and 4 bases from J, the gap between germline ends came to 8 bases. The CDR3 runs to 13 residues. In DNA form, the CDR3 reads TGTGCCAGCAGCTCGTCAAGTTACAATGAGCAGTTCTTC. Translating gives CASSSSSYNEQFF. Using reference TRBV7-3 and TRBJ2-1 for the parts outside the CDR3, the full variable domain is GAGVSQTPSNKVTEKGKYVELRCDPISGHTALYWYRQSLGQGPEFLIYFQGTGAADDSGLPNDRFFAVRPEGSVSTLKIQRTERGDSAVYLCASSSSSYNEQFFGPGTRLTVL.

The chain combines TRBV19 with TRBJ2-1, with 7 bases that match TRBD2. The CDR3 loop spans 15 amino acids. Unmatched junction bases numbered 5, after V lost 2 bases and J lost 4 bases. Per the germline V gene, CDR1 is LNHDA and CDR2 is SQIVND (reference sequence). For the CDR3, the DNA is TGTGCCAGTAGTATATTCGGGGGGAAATACAATGAGCAGTTCTTC. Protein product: CASSIFGGKYNEQFF.

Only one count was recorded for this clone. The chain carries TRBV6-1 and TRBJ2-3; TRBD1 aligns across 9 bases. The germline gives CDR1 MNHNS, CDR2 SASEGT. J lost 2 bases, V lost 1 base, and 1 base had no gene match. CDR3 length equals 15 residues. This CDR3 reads CASSEGTGDTDTQYF. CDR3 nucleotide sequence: TGTGCCAGCAGTGAAGGGACAGGGGACACAGATACGCAGTATTTT.

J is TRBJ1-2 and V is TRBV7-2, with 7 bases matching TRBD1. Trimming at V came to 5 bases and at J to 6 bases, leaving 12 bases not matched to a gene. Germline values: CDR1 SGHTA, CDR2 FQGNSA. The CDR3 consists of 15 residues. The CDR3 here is CASSPYLRGAHGYTF. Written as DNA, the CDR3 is TGTGCCAGCAGCCCCTATCTCAGGGGGGCCCATGGCTACACCTTC.

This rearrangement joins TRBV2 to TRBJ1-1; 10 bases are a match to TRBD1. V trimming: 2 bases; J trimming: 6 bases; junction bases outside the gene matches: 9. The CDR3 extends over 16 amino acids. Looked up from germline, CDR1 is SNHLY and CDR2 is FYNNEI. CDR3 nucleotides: TGTGCCAGCAGTGAATCACCGGGACAGGGGAGGGCTGAAGCTTTCTTT. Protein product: CASSESPGQGRAEAFF.

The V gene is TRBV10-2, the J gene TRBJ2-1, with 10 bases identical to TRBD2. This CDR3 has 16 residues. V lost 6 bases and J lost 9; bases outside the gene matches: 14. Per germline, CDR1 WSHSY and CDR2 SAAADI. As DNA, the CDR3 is TGCGCCAGCAGGAGGAGTGTACTAGCGGGAACGGGTGAGCAGTTCTTC. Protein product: CASRRSVLAGTGEQFF.

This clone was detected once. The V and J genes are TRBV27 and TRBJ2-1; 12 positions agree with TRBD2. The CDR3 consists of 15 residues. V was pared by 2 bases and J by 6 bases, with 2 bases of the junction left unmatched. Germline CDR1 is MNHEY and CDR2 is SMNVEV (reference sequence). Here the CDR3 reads CASSLATSGGNEQFF. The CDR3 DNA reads TGTGCCAGCAGTTTAGCGACTAGCGGGGGCAATGAGCAGTTCTTC.

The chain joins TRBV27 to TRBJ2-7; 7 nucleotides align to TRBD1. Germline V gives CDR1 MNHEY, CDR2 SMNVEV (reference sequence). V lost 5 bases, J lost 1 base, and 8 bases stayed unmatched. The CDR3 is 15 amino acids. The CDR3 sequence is CASSLTGSGSYEQYF. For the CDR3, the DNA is TGTGCCAGCAGTCTGACAGGGAGTGGGTCCTACGAGCAGTACTTC.

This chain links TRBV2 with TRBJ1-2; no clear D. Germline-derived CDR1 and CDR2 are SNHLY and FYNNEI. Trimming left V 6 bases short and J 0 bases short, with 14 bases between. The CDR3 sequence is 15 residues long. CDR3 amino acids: CASSFSGEPNYGYTF. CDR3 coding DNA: TGTGCCAGCAGCTTTTCCGGGGAGCCTAACTATGGCTACACCTTC.

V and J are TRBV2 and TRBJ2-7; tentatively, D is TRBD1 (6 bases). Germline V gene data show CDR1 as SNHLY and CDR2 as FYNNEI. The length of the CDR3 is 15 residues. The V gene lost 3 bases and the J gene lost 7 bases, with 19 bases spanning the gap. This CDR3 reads CASSDLGTRPVEQYF. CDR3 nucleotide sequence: TGTGCCAGCAGTGATCTCGGGACACGTCCTGTGGAGCAGTACTTC.

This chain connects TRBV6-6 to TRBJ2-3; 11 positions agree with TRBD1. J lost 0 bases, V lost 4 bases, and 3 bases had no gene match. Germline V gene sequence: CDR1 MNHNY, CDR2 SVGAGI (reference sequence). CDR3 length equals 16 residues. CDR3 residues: CASSFRDRGSTDTQYF. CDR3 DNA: TGTGCCAGCAGTTTCCGGGACAGGGGGAGCACAGATACGCAGTATTTT.

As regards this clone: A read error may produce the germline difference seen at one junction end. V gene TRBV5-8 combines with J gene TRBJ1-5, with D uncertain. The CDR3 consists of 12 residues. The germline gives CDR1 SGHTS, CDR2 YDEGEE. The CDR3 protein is CARSFVGEPQHF. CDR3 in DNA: TGTGCCAGAAGCTTCGTTGGGGAGCCCCAGCATTTT.